This TCR beta chain derives from a study of cytomegalovirus exposure and HLA in healthy donors. General observations from the study: Donor immune exposure was known only as CMV serostatus. 16,951 TCR beta sequences were associated with HLA alleles at 0.05 false discovery rate in a later analysis.

The V gene's germline CDR1 is SGHRS and CDR2 YFSETQ. The CDR3 is made up of 14 amino acids. Trimming shortened V by 0 bases and J by 12 bases, and 16 bases separated the two germline ends. The PCR used 60 Vbeta and 13 Jbeta primers. The table came from immunoSEQ multiplex PCR; TCRdb's copy has only in-frame clones and leaves some out. Among some 150,000 clones listed, nearly 80% were seen once. Concerning this clone itself: The antigen is not known.

The donors were healthy bone marrow donors. This chain joins TRBV5-1 and TRBJ2-1; D call uncertain. This receptor was taken from a man aged 35-49 years in good health and CMV-seropositive. Sequencing was carried out using PBMCs. CDR3 amino acids: CASSLGQARPRQFF. CDR3 bases: TGCGCCAGCAGCTTGGGTCAGGCCCGACCTCGGCAGTTCTTC.